Below are 6 T cell receptor beta chains sequenced from a single sample in a study of blood T cell repertoires in COVID-19. This table comes from immunoSEQ multiplex PCR, and its TCRdb copy is limited to in-frame clones, with some not included. The table records 350,000 to 550,000 clones, 85% to 90% of them present only once. Sequencing input: PBMCs or T cells enriched from blood (not recorded which). These receptors all stem from a man aged 25 to 40 who had recovered from COVID-19.

The rearrangement links TRBV28 to TRBJ2-2; TRBD1 aligns across 7 bases. CDR1 is MDHEN and CDR2 is SYDVKM in the germline V gene. Unmatched junction bases numbered 11, after V lost 2 bases and J lost 5 bases. This CDR3 contains 17 residues. For the CDR3, the DNA is TGTGCCAGCAGTTTACTGTGGCTAGGGGGCGCGACCGGGGAGCTGTTTTTT. This translates into CASSLLWLGGATGELFF.

V usage is TRBV27 and J usage is TRBJ1-6; no reliable D call. V lost 5 bases and J 1 base, leaving 15 bases between the germline ends. This CDR3 spans 17 amino acids. The V gene's germline CDR1 is MNHEY and CDR2 SMNVEV (reference sequence). The CDR3 DNA follows: TGTGCCAGCAGTCTTTATCGCGGAGAGTCCTATAATTCACCCCTCCACTTT. This sequence encodes CASSLYRGESYNSPLHF.

The chain recombines TRBV5-4 with TRBJ2-7; maybe TRBD2 (6 bases). CDR3 length equals 16 residues. The V gene's germline CDR1 is SGHNT and CDR2 YYREEE (reference sequence). Trimming removed 0 bases from V and 0 bases from J, with 13 bases in between. The CDR3 DNA reads TGTGCCAGCAGCTTGGGGGGCCTGACTAGCTCCTACGAGCAGTACTTC. As protein: CASSLGGLTSSYEQYF.

The gene calls are TRBV5-4 and TRBJ1-2; D remains unclear. V gave up 2 bases and J gave up 7 bases, with 15 bases separating them. CDR1 and CDR2 from the germline V gene are SGHNT and YYREEE (reference sequence). CDR3 length equals 14 residues. DNA of the CDR3: TGTGCCAGCAGCTTTCCCGGGGTGGCCCGTGGCTACACCTTC. It specifies CASSFPGVARGYTF.

The rearrangement joins TRBV5-1 to TRBJ2-5, with a possible D match to TRBD1 (6 bases). Germline V lookup: CDR1 SGHRS, CDR2 YFSETQ. The CDR3 covers 14 residues. Trimming stripped 5 bases from V and 5 bases from J, with 16 bases between. The CDR3 is CASRIGTGYETQYF. The CDR3 nucleotides are TGCGCCAGCAGGATTGGAACAGGGTACGAGACCCAGTACTTC.

The chain is built from TRBV7-9 and TRBJ2-1, with a weak D call TRBD2 (5 bases). The V and J ends lost 2 bases and 9 bases respectively, with 8 bases between them. The CDR3 is made up of 12 amino acids. Germline CDR1 and CDR2: SEHNR and FQNEAQ (reference sequence). The CDR3, as DNA: TGTGCCAGCAGCTTACCAGGAGGTGAGCAGTTCTTC. It yields the protein CASSLPGGEQFF.